One sample yielded the 18 T cell receptor beta chains listed below, sequenced in a study of chemoradiotherapy in HPV16-positive cancers. Data came from immunoSEQ multiplex PCR; TCRdb stores just in-frame clones and leaves some out. The sample holds about 24,000 clones, approximately 94% seen once. This material was acquired from a patient who underwent chemoradiotherapy. These receptors were collected from a human donor with HPV-associated anogenital cancer.

This chain connects TRBV7-2 to TRBJ1-5; 7 bases map to TRBD1. Germline V gene lookup returns CDR1 SGHTA and CDR2 FQGNSA. This CDR3 comprises 14 residues. V lost 2 bases, J lost 8 bases, and 6 bases stayed unmatched. The chain's CDR3 is CASSLNRGKEPQHF. The CDR3 DNA sequence: TGTGCCAGCAGCTTAAACAGGGGAAAGGAGCCCCAGCATTTT. Full variable domain (missing parts from reference TRBV7-2 and TRBJ1-5): GAGVSQSPSNKVTEKGKDVELRCDPISGHTALYWYRQSLGQGLEFLIYFQGNSAPDKSGLPSDRFSAERTGGSVSTLTIQRTQQEDSAVYLCASSLNRGKEPQHFGDGTRLSIL.

V gene TRBV27 combines with J gene TRBJ2-5; D is undetermined. Trimming shortened V by 1 base and J by 4 bases, and 22 bases separated the two germline ends. The CDR3 has 18 amino acids. Germline V gene sequence: CDR1 MNHEY, CDR2 SMNVEV (reference sequence). The CDR3: CASSLFMTAPLSRETQYF. CDR3 DNA sequence: TGTGCCAGCAGTTTATTTATGACCGCCCCTTTGTCAAGAGAGACCCAGTACTTC.

This chain connects TRBV5-1 to TRBJ2-2; D is ambiguous. The CDR3 has 13 amino acids. From germline, CDR1 is SGHRS and CDR2 YFSETQ. V was shortened by 4 bases and J by 6 bases, with 10 bases between the two germline ends. The CDR3 nucleotides read TGCGCCAGCAGCCCAGGCCCCGCCGGGGAGCTGTTTTTT. It yields the protein CASSPGPAGELFF. Filled out from reference TRBV5-1 and TRBJ2-2, the complete variable domain reads KAGVTQTPRYLIKTRGQQVTLSCSPISGHRSVSWYQQTPGQGLQFLFEYFSETQRNKGNFPGRFSGRQFSNSRSEMNVSTLELGDSALYLCASSPGPAGELFFGEGSRLTVL.

This rearrangement joins TRBV28 to TRBJ2-1, with D uncertain. Between the trimmed V and J ends, which lost 3 bases and 6 bases, there was a span of 6 bases. Germline CDR1 and CDR2: MDHEN and SYDVKM. The CDR3 consists of 12 residues. This CDR3 is CASSFPFNEQFF. Here the CDR3 DNA reads TGTGCCAGCAGTTTTCCTTTCAATGAGCAGTTCTTC.

The gene calls are TRBV6-5 and TRBJ2-7; D is uncertain. In germline, CDR1 is MNHEY, CDR2 SVGAGI. The V and J ends lost 0 bases and 2 bases respectively, with 11 bases between them. The CDR3 contains 15 residues. Here the CDR3 DNA reads TGTGCCAGCAGTTACTCGATTGACCGAACCTACGAGCAGTACTTC. It translates to CASSYSIDRTYEQYF.

The rearrangement links TRBV29-1 to TRBJ1-1; D unclear. This CDR3 spans 11 amino acids. The V end was cut by 4 bases, the J end by 3 bases, with 6 bases between. CDR1 and CDR2 (germline): SQVTM, ANQGSEA. The CDR3 region has the DNA TGCAGCGTTGTGGGGTACACTGAAGCTTTCTTT. This translates into CSVVGYTEAFF.

CDR3: CASSDSPILAGATDTQYF. CDR3 sequence (DNA): TGTGCCAGCAGTGACTCGCCCATACTAGCGGGAGCGACAGATACGCAGTATTTT. The genes are TRBV6-4 and TRBJ2-3; TRBD2 matches at 11 bases. V lost 0 bases, J lost 3 bases, and 8 bases stayed unmatched. From germline, CDR1 is MRHNA and CDR2 SNTAGT. The CDR3 sequence is 18 residues long.

The J gene is TRBJ2-7, the V gene TRBV7-8; TRBD1 aligns across 9 bases. Trimming removed 4 bases from V and 0 bases from J; junction bases left unmatched: 4. CDR1 and CDR2 from the germline V gene are SGHVS and FQNEAQ. CDR3 length equals 15 residues. CDR3 protein: CASSSKTGGSYEQYF. The CDR3 DNA reads as TGTGCCAGCAGCTCCAAGACAGGGGGCTCCTACGAGCAGTACTTC. The whole variable domain, remainder taken from reference TRBV7-8 and TRBJ2-7, is GAGVSQSPRYKVAKRGQDVALRCDPISGHVSLFWYQQALGQGPEFLTYFQNEAQLDKSGLPSDRFFAERPEGSVSTLKIQRTQQEDSAVYLCASSSKTGGSYEQYFGPGTRLTVT.

The chain joins TRBV6-5 to TRBJ1-4; 8 bases fit TRBD1. The germline CDR1 and CDR2 sequences are MNHEY and SVGAGI. CDR3 length equals 15 residues. Unmatched junction bases numbered 3, after V lost 4 bases and J lost 2 bases. The CDR3 region has the DNA TGTGCCAGCAGTTCCTCAGGGGGCACTAATGAAAAACTGTTTTTT. Translation gives CASSSSGGTNEKLFF.

The J gene is TRBJ1-4, the V gene TRBV5-1; D is unresolved. This CDR3 has 12 residues. V was clipped by 3 bases and J by 10 bases, with 10 bases between them. Germline assignment: CDR1 SGHRS and CDR2 YFSETQ. Here the CDR3 reads CASSYSGGKLFF. CDR3 DNA: TGCGCCAGCAGCTACTCGGGAGGAAAACTGTTTTTT.

This chain connects TRBV4-3 to TRBJ2-7, with 7 bases fitting TRBD1. Germline CDR1 and CDR2: LGHNA and YSLEER. J lost 0 bases, V lost 4 bases, and 6 bases had no gene match. The CDR3 extends over 15 amino acids. The CDR3 loop reads CASSRQQGFSYEQYF. The CDR3, as DNA: TGCGCCAGCAGCCGCCAACAGGGGTTCTCCTACGAGCAGTACTTC.

The V gene is TRBV5-1, the J gene TRBJ1-1; TRBD1 might be the D (6 bases). The ends were cut back, 5 bases at V and 7 bases at J, with 15 bases in the middle. The CDR3 sequence is 13 residues long. Germline-derived CDR1 and CDR2 are SGHRS and YFSETQ. Written as DNA, the CDR3 is TGCGCCAGCAGTTTTTACACAGGGTATGAAGCTTTCTTT. This gives the protein CASSFYTGYEAFF.

The chain uses TRBV5-1 and TRBJ2-1; weak D call: TRBD2 (6 bases). V was trimmed by 4 bases and J by 0 bases, leaving 11 bases between them. The CDR3 runs to 15 residues. In germline, CDR1 is SGHRS, CDR2 YFSETQ. The CDR3 bases are TGCGCCAGCAGCCTTGAGCGGGTCTCCTACAATGAGCAGTTCTTC. Translated: CASSLERVSYNEQFF. The complete variable domain, with remaining parts taken from reference TRBV5-1 and TRBJ2-1, reads KAGVTQTPRYLIKTRGQQVTLSCSPISGHRSVSWYQQTPGQGLQFLFEYFSETQRNKGNFPGRFSGRQFSNSRSEMNVSTLELGDSALYLCASSLERVSYNEQFFGPGTRLTVL.

V gene TRBV13 combines with J gene TRBJ1-2; no clear D gene. Germline lookup yields CDR1 PRHDT and CDR2 FYEKMQ (reference sequence). The CDR3 is 14 amino acids. V was pared by 8 bases and J by 5 bases, with 18 bases between. As DNA, the CDR3 is TGTGCCAGCGGTCGGGCAGGCCCCTATTATGGCTACACCTTC. It specifies CASGRAGPYYGYTF.

The rearrangement uses TRBV9 and TRBJ2-5; tentative D call: TRBD2 (5 bases). The germline V and J ends were trimmed by 3 bases and 1 base, with 19 bases remaining between them. The CDR3 is made up of 17 amino acids. Germline assignment: CDR1 SGDLS and CDR2 YYNGEE. This CDR3 is CASSAGEGPWAQETQYF. The CDR3 DNA sequence: TGTGCCAGCAGCGCCGGTGAGGGCCCATGGGCCCAAGAGACCCAGTACTTC.

This sequence joins TRBV28 and TRBJ2-7; D might be TRBD2 (5 bases). V gave up 5 bases and J gave up 3 bases, with 14 bases separating them. Germline V lookup: CDR1 MDHEN, CDR2 SYDVKM. The CDR3 contains 14 residues. This chain's CDR3 is CASSPTEDYYEQYF. CDR3 DNA sequence: TGTGCCAGCAGTCCGACTGAAGACTACTACGAGCAGTACTTC.

The chain carries TRBV27 and TRBJ2-7; 8 nucleotides match TRBD1. CDR1 and CDR2 (germline): MNHEY, SMNVEV (reference sequence). The CDR3 contains 16 residues. With 5 bases clipped from V and 4 bases from J, the junction kept 13 bases outside the gene matches. CDR3 nucleotide sequence: TGTGCCAGCAGTCTCCGGACAGGGCGAGACCCTTACGAGCAGTACTTC. Its translation is CASSLRTGRDPYEQYF.

The CDR3, as DNA: TGTGCCAGCAGTGAAGTTAGCAATCAGCCCCAGCATTTT. This translates into CASSEVSNQPQHF. The chain uses TRBV6-1 and TRBJ1-5; D ambiguous. The length of the CDR3 is 13 residues. V lost 1 base and J 0 bases, leaving 1 base between the germline ends. CDR1 is MNHNS, CDR2 SASEGT, per germline.